The rows below give T cell receptor beta chains drawn from one sample of a study of early stage breast cancer tumors. The assay was immunoSEQ multiplex PCR, and TCRdb's table has in-frame clones only and misses some. Of about 30,000 clones in the sample, 65% to 75% were seen once. The specimen was blood. Source of these receptors: a person aged 45 to 59 with breast cancer. CDR3s include the opening cysteine and the closing phenylalanine or tryptophan. A D gene is named only where the DNA matches it firmly. Expanded clones are given a class, and other clones once, few, many or no size at all.

clone_size: -; v_call: TRBV9; d_call: -; j_call: TRBJ1-5; cdr3_nt: TGTGCCAGCAGCCCCCTTGGGTCCGATCAGCCCCAGCATTTT; cdr3_aa: CASSPLGSDQPQHF
clone_size: few; v_call: TRBV5-6; d_call: TRBD1; j_call: TRBJ1-5; cdr3_nt: TGTGCCAGCAGCTTACAGGGGTTTAGCAATCAGCCCCAGCATTTT; cdr3_aa: CASSLQGFSNQPQHF
clone_size: -; v_call: TRBV5-1; d_call: -; j_call: TRBJ2-3; cdr3_nt: TGCGCCAGCAGTCCGGGGCACCGCACAGATACGCAGTATTTT; cdr3_aa: CASSPGHRTDTQYF
clone_size: -; v_call: TRBV11-2; d_call: TRBD1; j_call: TRBJ1-1; cdr3_nt: TGTGCCAGCAGCTTTGGGGACAGGGGGGAAATGAACACTGAAGCTTTCTTT; cdr3_aa: CASSFGDRGEMNTEAFF
clone_size: -; v_call: TRBV5-1; d_call: TRBD1; j_call: TRBJ1-2; cdr3_nt: TGCGCCAGCAGCTCGAATACTGGCGACAGGGGGGATGGAGGCTACACCTTC; cdr3_aa: CASSSNTGDRGDGGYTF
clone_size: -; v_call: TRBV25-1; d_call: -; j_call: TRBJ2-7; cdr3_nt: TGTGCCAGCGAAAGCCAGGTGACCTACGAGCAGTACTTC; cdr3_aa: CASESQVTYEQYF
clone_size: -; v_call: TRBV21-1; d_call: -; j_call: TRBJ1-1; cdr3_nt: TGTGCCAGCACCGTGGACAACAACACTGAAGCTTTCTTT; cdr3_aa: CASTVDNNTEAFF
clone_size: -; v_call: TRBV18; d_call: TRBD1; j_call: TRBJ1-1; cdr3_nt: TGTGCCAGCTCACCATTTACAGGGGGTCCCCAGCTGGCTTTCTTT; cdr3_aa: CASSPFTGGPQLAFF
clone_size: -; v_call: TRBV6-5; d_call: -; j_call: TRBJ1-5; cdr3_nt: TGTGCCAGCAGAAGGGACGGCACCAATCAGCCCCAGCATTTT; cdr3_aa: CASRRDGTNQPQHF
clone_size: -; v_call: TRBV5-1; d_call: TRBD2; j_call: TRBJ2-5; cdr3_nt: TGCGCCAGCAGCTTAAACCTACTAGCGGACCGAGTGTTCGGGGAGACCCAGTACTTC; cdr3_aa: CASSLNLLADRVFGETQYF
clone_size: many; v_call: TRBV6-1; d_call: TRBD1; j_call: TRBJ1-5; cdr3_nt: TGTGCCAGCAGTGAGACAGGGTGGGCTACTAGCAATCAGCCCCAGCATTTT; cdr3_aa: CASSETGWATSNQPQHF
clone_size: -; v_call: TRBV6-6; d_call: TRBD2; j_call: TRBJ2-7; cdr3_nt: TGTGCCAGCAGTTACCAGTTAGGACTAGCTTACGAGCAGTACTTC; cdr3_aa: CASSYQLGLAYEQYF
clone_size: few; v_call: TRBV14; d_call: -; j_call: TRBJ1-1; cdr3_nt: TGTGCCAGCAGCCAAGGGCACGCTAACACTGAAGCTTTCTTT; cdr3_aa: CASSQGHANTEAFF
clone_size: -; v_call: TRBV18; d_call: -; j_call: TRBJ1-3; cdr3_nt: TGTGCCAGCTCACCCAGAATCGCCGTATCTGGAAACACCATATATTTT; cdr3_aa: CASSPRIAVSGNTIYF
clone_size: -; v_call: TRBV19; d_call: TRBD2; j_call: TRBJ2-1; cdr3_nt: TGTGCCAGTAGTATAGCCGGGGGGGACTTCTCCTACAATGAGCAGTTCTTC; cdr3_aa: CASSIAGGDFSYNEQFF
clone_size: -; v_call: TRBV19; d_call: TRBD2; j_call: TRBJ2-2; cdr3_nt: TGTGCCAGTACCGGCGGGAGCGGGGCGATCACCGGGGAGCTGTTTTTT; cdr3_aa: CASTGGSGAITGELFF
clone_size: -; v_call: TRBV20-1; d_call: -; j_call: TRBJ2-7; cdr3_nt: TGCAGTGCTGTGGACAAGTACGAGCAGTACTTC; cdr3_aa: CSAVDKYEQYF
clone_size: -; v_call: TRBV7-9; d_call: TRBD2; j_call: TRBJ2-1; cdr3_nt: TGTGCCAGCAGTCGGACTAGCGCTTACAATGAGCAGTTCTTC; cdr3_aa: CASSRTSAYNEQFF
clone_size: few; v_call: TRBV10-3; d_call: TRBD1; j_call: TRBJ1-1; cdr3_nt: TGTGCCATCAGTGGGGACAGTATGAACACTGAAGCTTTCTTT; cdr3_aa: CAISGDSMNTEAFF
clone_size: -; v_call: TRBV27; d_call: -; j_call: TRBJ2-7; cdr3_nt: TGTGCCAGCGGCCCAGTCGCTGGGGTGGACTACGAGCAGTACTTC; cdr3_aa: CASGPVAGVDYEQYF
clone_size: -; v_call: TRBV19; d_call: -; j_call: TRBJ1-2; cdr3_nt: TGTGCCAGTAGTCCGCGACCGCCCTATGGCTACACCTTC; cdr3_aa: CASSPRPPYGYTF
clone_size: -; v_call: TRBV18; d_call: -; j_call: TRBJ1-1; cdr3_nt: TGTGCCAGCTCCCCTACAGGGAACACTGAAGCTTTCTTT; cdr3_aa: CASSPTGNTEAFF
clone_size: -; v_call: TRBV6-5; d_call: -; j_call: TRBJ2-5; cdr3_nt: TGTGCCAGCAGTTACGAGGGGACCCAGTACTTC; cdr3_aa: CASSYEGTQYF
clone_size: -; v_call: TRBV19; d_call: TRBD2; j_call: TRBJ2-7; cdr3_nt: TGTGCCAGTAGTCCCGGGACTAGCGGGAGCTACGAGCAGTACTTC; cdr3_aa: CASSPGTSGSYEQYF
clone_size: -; v_call: TRBV5-1; d_call: TRBD1; j_call: TRBJ2-5; cdr3_nt: TGCGCCAGCAGCTTGGGGACAGGGGGCTTGGAGACCCAGTACTTC; cdr3_aa: CASSLGTGGLETQYF
clone_size: few; v_call: TRBV7-9; d_call: -; j_call: TRBJ2-3; cdr3_nt: TGTGCCAGCAGCCAGAGCGGGCCCCAGTATTTT; cdr3_aa: CASSQSGPQYF
clone_size: few; v_call: TRBV29-1; d_call: -; j_call: TRBJ1-2; cdr3_nt: TGCAGCGTGGGGTCCGCATCCTATGGCTACACCTTC; cdr3_aa: CSVGSASYGYTF
clone_size: -; v_call: TRBV19; d_call: TRBD1; j_call: TRBJ2-2; cdr3_nt: TGTGCCAGTAGAATGACAGGGACGGACACCGGGGAGCTGTTTTTT; cdr3_aa: CASRMTGTDTGELFF
clone_size: -; v_call: TRBV18; d_call: TRBD1; j_call: TRBJ1-1; cdr3_nt: TGTGCCAGCTCTTACGGGACAGGGAGTATTTTGATGAACACTGAAGCTTTCTTT; cdr3_aa: CASSYGTGSILMNTEAFF
clone_size: -; v_call: TRBV11-3; d_call: TRBD1; j_call: TRBJ2-2; cdr3_nt: TGTGCCAGCAGCGCCCACAGGGGGCAAACCGGGGAGCTGTTTTTT; cdr3_aa: CASSAHRGQTGELFF
clone_size: -; v_call: TRBV5-8; d_call: TRBD2; j_call: TRBJ2-1; cdr3_nt: TGTGCCAGCGGCGGAAGAGCGGGAGGGTATGGTGGCAATGAGCAGTTCTTC; cdr3_aa: CASGGRAGGYGGNEQFF
clone_size: -; v_call: TRBV11-2; d_call: -; j_call: TRBJ2-1; cdr3_nt: TGTGCCAGCAGCTGGAGTAGTCTTGAGCAGTTCTTC; cdr3_aa: CASSWSSLEQFF
clone_size: few; v_call: TRBV4-2; d_call: -; j_call: TRBJ1-1; cdr3_nt: TGTGCCAGCAGCTTTCGACGGACTAGACAGGCGCTTAACACTGAAGCTTTCTTT; cdr3_aa: CASSFRRTRQALNTEAFF
clone_size: -; v_call: TRBV7-3; d_call: TRBD2; j_call: TRBJ2-1; cdr3_nt: TGTGCCAGCAGCTTGGGGGAGGGCCCTCTTTATGGCACCTACAATGAGCAGTTCTTC; cdr3_aa: CASSLGEGPLYGTYNEQFF
clone_size: -; v_call: TRBV4-1; d_call: -; j_call: TRBJ1-4; cdr3_nt: TGCGCCAGCAGCCAAGGGAAGGGGGTTATTAGTGAAAAACTGTTTTTT; cdr3_aa: CASSQGKGVISEKLFF
clone_size: -; v_call: TRBV15; d_call: TRBD2; j_call: TRBJ2-1; cdr3_nt: TGTGCCACCGGTTTACAGCGGGAGCCCTACAATGAGCAGTTCTTC; cdr3_aa: CATGLQREPYNEQFF
clone_size: once; v_call: TRBV5-1; d_call: -; j_call: TRBJ2-1; cdr3_nt: TGCGCCAGCAGTCAGATGAGAGGCGGATACTCCTACAATGAGCAGTTCTTC; cdr3_aa: CASSQMRGGYSYNEQFF
clone_size: few; v_call: TRBV10-2; d_call: -; j_call: TRBJ2-7; cdr3_nt: TGCGCCAGCACTACTGCCTACGAGCAGTACTTC; cdr3_aa: CASTTAYEQYF
clone_size: -; v_call: TRBV7-6; d_call: -; j_call: TRBJ2-7; cdr3_nt: TGTGCCAGCAGCCCCGGGTCCCCTTACTACGAGCAGTACTTC; cdr3_aa: CASSPGSPYYEQYF
clone_size: -; v_call: TRBV11-3; d_call: -; j_call: TRBJ1-6; cdr3_nt: TGTGCCAGCAGCCCGAGAGTACAGGGCCAAAGATCACCCCTCCACTTT; cdr3_aa: CASSPRVQGQRSPLHF
clone_size: -; v_call: TRBV19; d_call: TRBD1; j_call: TRBJ1-2; cdr3_nt: TGTGCCAGTAGTGGCAGACAGGGGGCAGTTGGCTACACCTTC; cdr3_aa: CASSGRQGAVGYTF
clone_size: few; v_call: TRBV30; d_call: TRBD1; j_call: TRBJ1-5; cdr3_nt: TGTGCCTGGAGTCGCCGGACAGGTTATCAGCCCCAGCATTTT; cdr3_aa: CAWSRRTGYQPQHF
clone_size: once; v_call: TRBV28; d_call: -; j_call: TRBJ1-2; cdr3_nt: TGTGCCAGCAGTCTTGGCGTCTTCGGGGGTAACTATGGCTACACCTTC; cdr3_aa: CASSLGVFGGNYGYTF
clone_size: once; v_call: TRBV6-5; d_call: TRBD2; j_call: TRBJ2-7; cdr3_nt: TGTGCCAGCAGTTACTCGGGCGGGAGGAACTACGAGCAGTACTTC; cdr3_aa: CASSYSGGRNYEQYF